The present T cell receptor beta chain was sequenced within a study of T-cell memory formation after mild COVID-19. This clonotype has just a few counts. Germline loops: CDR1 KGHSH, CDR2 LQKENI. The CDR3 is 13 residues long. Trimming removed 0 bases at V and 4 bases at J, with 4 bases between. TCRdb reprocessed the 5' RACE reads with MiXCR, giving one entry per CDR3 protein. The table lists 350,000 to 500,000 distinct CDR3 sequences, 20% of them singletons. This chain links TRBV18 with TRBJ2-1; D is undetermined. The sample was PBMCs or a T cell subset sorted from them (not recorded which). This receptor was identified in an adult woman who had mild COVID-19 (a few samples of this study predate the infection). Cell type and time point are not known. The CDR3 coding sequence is TGTGCCAGCTCACCACCTGGGTACAATGAGCAGTTCTTC. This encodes CASSPPGYNEQFF.